This is a list of T cell receptor beta chains from one sample in a study of T cell responses to AZD1222 COVID-19 vaccine. Here immunoSEQ multiplex PCR was the method, and the copy in TCRdb shows in-frame clones only, minus some. The profile shows about 130,000 clones, about 86% of them singletons. Material: peripheral blood, obtained on day 0 of AZD1222 vaccination. These receptors were obtained from an adult in good health. CDR3s include the opening cysteine and the closing phenylalanine or tryptophan. The order of the fields is clone size, V gene, J gene, D gene, CDR3 DNA, CDR3 protein. The D gene is left open where the match is weak. Not every row has a clone size; where given, it reads once, few, many or a size class.

>once|TRBV7-8|TRBJ2-7|NA
TGTGCCAGCAGCTTAGTCCATGTGGGGCACGAGCAGTACTTC
CASSLVHVGHEQYF
>NA|TRBV19|TRBJ2-1|NA
TGTGCCAGTAGTATCTTCCCCCAGCGCGGCGAGCAGTTCTTC
CASSIFPQRGEQFF
>once|TRBV4-2|TRBJ2-7|NA
TGTGCCAGCAGCCAAGATTGGGGGGCTCAAACCTACGAGCAGTACTTC
CASSQDWGAQTYEQYF
>NA|TRBV12-3/TRBV12-4|TRBJ2-7|NA
TGTGCCACAGGGGATAGGGTGGACGAGCAGTACTTC
CATGDRVDEQYF
>NA|TRBV10-1|TRBJ2-1|NA
TGCGCCAGCAGTGTGGGAGTTAGCTCCTACAATGAGCAGTTCTTC
CASSVGVSSYNEQFF
>few|TRBV19|TRBJ1-5|TRBD1
TGTGCCAGTAGTCCCGGACAGGCTGATCAGCCCCAGCATTTT
CASSPGQADQPQHF
>once|TRBV7-6|TRBJ2-1|NA
TGTGCCAGCAGCTTAGCGTCCGGGGGCGTTCAGGTTGAGCAGTTCTTC
CASSLASGGVQVEQFF
>NA|TRBV28|TRBJ1-1|NA
TGTGCCAGCAGTATCTCCACCCCGAACACTGAAGCTTTCTTT
CASSISTPNTEAFF
>NA|TRBV7-9|TRBJ1-1|NA
TGTGCCAGCAGCCGGGCCGGGACGGCAGGGGTTGAAGCTTTCTTT
CASSRAGTAGVEAFF
>NA|TRBV5-6|TRBJ1-1|NA
TGTGCCAGCAGCTTGGTACCGGCCTTGAACACTGAAGCTTTCTTT
CASSLVPALNTEAFF
>once|TRBV20-1|TRBJ1-1|NA
TGCAGTGCTAGTCCGCGGGTAACTGAAGCTTTCTTT
CSASPRVTEAFF
>NA|TRBV2|TRBJ1-5|NA
TGTGCCAGCAGTGCGGCCAGAGAATCGTCCCAGCATTTT
CASSAARESSQHF
>NA|TRBV24-1|TRBJ2-1|NA
TGTGCCACCAGTGATTCAGGGACCTACAATGAGCAGTTCTTC
CATSDSGTYNEQFF
>NA|TRBV11-2|TRBJ2-7|NA
TGTGCCAGCAGTCAAAATATAGCGGAGATCGCCTACGAGCAGTACTTC
CASSQNIAEIAYEQYF
>NA|TRBV9|TRBJ2-3|NA
TGTGCCAGCAAATTAGCGGACTCTAGCACAGATACGCAGTATTTT
CASKLADSSTDTQYF
>NA|TRBV2|TRBJ1-6|NA
TGTGCCAGCAGTCACCCCGGGGGTGGTCTTTCACCCCTCCACTTT
CASSHPGGGLSPLHF
>NA|TRBV7-3|TRBJ2-3|TRBD1
TGTGCCAGCAGCTTGCAGACAGGGAGCACAGATACGCAGTATTTT
CASSLQTGSTDTQYF
>NA|TRBV6-6|TRBJ2-7|TRBD2
TGTGCCAGCTTAGGTGGGGGGGGGTTCGAGCAGTACTTC
CASLGGGGFEQYF
>few|TRBV30|TRBJ2-7|TRBD1
TGTGCCTGGAGACAGGGACAGGGTCTGGCCGAGCAGTACTTC
CAWRQGQGLAEQYF